This TCR beta chain was sequenced for a study of T cell responses to AZD1222 COVID-19 vaccine. Study outcomes and limitations: The donor group comprised mostly white British people and more females; the analysis possibly underestimated clonal diversity.

Assay: immunoSEQ multiplex PCR; the TCRdb copy retains only in-frame clones and omits some. This table holds about 25,000 clones, roughly 84% found once. Germline CDR1 and CDR2: SGHTS and YDEGEE. The CDR3 runs 16 residues. With 4 bases removed from V and 6 bases from J, the gap between germline ends came to 20 bases. About this clone: Its antigen is not identified.

The sample consisted of peripheral blood, taken 28 days after the second AZD1222 dose. This sequence originates from an adult who received the AZD1222 COVID-19 vaccine. V usage is TRBV5-8 and J usage is TRBJ2-1; TRBD2 might be the D (7 bases). The CDR3 is CASSGGARTYFNEQFF. The DNA for the CDR3 is TGTGCCAGCAGCGGGGGGGCCCGAACCTATTTCAATGAGCAGTTCTTC.